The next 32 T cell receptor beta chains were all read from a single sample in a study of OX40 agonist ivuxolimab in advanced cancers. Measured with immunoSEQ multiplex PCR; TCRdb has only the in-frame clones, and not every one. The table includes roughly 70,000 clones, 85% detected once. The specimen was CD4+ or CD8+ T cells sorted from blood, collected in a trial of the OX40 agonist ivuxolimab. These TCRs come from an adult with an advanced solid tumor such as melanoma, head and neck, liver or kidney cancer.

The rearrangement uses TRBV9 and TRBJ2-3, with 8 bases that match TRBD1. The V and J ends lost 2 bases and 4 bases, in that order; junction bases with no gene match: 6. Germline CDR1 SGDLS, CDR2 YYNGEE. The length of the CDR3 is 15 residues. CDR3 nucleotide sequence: TGTGCCAGCAGCGTTTGGACAGGGCCCCCAGATACGCAGTATTTT. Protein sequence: CASSVWTGPPDTQYF.

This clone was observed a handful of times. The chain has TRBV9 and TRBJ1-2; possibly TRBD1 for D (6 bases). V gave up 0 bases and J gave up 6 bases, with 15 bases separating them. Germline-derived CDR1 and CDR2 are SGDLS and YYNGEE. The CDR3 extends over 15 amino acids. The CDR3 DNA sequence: TGTGCCAGCAGCGTAGATCAGCGGGGGGCAGATGGCTACACCTTC. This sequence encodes CASSVDQRGADGYTF.

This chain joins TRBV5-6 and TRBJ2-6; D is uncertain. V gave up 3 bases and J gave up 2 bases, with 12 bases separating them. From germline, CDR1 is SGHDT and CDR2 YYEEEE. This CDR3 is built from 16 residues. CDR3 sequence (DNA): TGTGCCAGCAGCTCGACTCTGACGGCTGGGGCCAACGTCCTGACTTTC. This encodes CASSSTLTAGANVLTF.

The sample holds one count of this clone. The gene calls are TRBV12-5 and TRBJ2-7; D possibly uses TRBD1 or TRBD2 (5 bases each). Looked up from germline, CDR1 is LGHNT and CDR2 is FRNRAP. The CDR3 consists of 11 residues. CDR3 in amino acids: CVLWGFYEQYF. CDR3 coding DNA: TGTGTCCTCTGGGGGTTCTACGAGCAGTACTTC.

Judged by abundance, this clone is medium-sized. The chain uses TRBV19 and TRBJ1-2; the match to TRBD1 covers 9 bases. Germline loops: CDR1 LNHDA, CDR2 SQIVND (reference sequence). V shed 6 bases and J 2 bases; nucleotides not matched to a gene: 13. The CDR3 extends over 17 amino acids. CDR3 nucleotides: TGTGCCAGTAGCCCCGGGACAGGGACAGGTTTAAACTATGGCTACACCTTC. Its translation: CASSPGTGTGLNYGYTF.

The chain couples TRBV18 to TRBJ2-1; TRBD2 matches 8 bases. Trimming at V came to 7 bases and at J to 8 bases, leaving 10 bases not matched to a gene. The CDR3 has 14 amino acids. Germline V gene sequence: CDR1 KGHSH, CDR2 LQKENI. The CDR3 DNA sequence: TGTGCCAGCTTAATCTACCGGGGGGGCTATGAGCAGTTCTTC. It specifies CASLIYRGGYEQFF.

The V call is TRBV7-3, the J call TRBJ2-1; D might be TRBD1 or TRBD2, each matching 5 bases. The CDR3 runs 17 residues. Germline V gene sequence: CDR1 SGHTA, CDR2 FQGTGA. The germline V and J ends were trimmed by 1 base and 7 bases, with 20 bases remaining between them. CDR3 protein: CASSLITSGALGNEQFF. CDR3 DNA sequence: TGTGCCAGCAGCTTAATTACCTCCGGGGCCCTTGGGAATGAGCAGTTCTTC.

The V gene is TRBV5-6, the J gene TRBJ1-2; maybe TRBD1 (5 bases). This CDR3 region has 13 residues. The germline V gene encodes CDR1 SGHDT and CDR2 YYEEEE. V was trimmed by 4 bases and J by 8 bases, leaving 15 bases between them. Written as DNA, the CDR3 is TGTGCCAGCAGCCCGACAAGGGGCAGGGGCTACACCTTC. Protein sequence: CASSPTRGRGYTF.

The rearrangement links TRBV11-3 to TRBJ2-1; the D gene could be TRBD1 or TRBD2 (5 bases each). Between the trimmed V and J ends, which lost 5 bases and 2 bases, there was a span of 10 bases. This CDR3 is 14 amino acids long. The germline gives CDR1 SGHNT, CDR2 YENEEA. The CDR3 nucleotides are TGTGCCAGCAGCGGGGGATCGGCCTACAATGAGCAGTTCTTC. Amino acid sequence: CASSGGSAYNEQFF. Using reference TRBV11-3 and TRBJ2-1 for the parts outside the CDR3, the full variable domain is EAGVVQSPRYKIIEKKQPVAFWCNPISGHNTLYWYLQNLGQGPELLIRYENEEAVDDSQLPKDRFSAERLKGVDSTLKIQPAELGDSAVYLCASSGGSAYNEQFFGPGTRLTVL.

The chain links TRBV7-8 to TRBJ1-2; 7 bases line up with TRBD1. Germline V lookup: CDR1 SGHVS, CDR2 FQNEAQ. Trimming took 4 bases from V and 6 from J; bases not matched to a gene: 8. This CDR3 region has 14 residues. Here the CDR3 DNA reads TGTGCCAGCAGCTCCCGACAGGGAAGCAATGGCTACACCTTC. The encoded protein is CASSSRQGSNGYTF.

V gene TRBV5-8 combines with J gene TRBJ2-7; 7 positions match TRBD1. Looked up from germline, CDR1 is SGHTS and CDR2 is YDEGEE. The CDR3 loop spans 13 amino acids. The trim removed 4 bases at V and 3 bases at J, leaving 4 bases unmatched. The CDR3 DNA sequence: TGTGCCAGCAGCGACAGGGTGGTCTACGAGCAGTACTTC. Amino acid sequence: CASSDRVVYEQYF.

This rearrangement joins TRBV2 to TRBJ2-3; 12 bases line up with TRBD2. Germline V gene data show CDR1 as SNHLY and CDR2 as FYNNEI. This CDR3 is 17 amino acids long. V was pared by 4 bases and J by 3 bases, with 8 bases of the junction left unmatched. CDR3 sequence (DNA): TGTGCCAGCAGTGTCCCTAGCGGGAGGGCGGGGACAGATACGCAGTATTTT. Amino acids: CASSVPSGRAGTDTQYF.

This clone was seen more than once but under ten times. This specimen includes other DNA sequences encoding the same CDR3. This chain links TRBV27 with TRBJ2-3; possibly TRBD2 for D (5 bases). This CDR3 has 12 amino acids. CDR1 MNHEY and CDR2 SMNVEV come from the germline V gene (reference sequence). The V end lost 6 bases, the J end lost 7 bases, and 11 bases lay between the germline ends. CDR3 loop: CASREGSYTQYF. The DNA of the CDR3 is TGTGCCAGCAGAGAGGGATCATATACGCAGTATTTT.

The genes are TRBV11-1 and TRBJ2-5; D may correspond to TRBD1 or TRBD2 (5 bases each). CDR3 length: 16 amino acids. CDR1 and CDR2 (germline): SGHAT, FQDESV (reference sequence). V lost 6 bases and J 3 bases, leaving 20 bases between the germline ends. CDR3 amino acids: CASSRLGGRAKETQYF. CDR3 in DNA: TGTGCCAGCAGTCGTCTTGGGGGAAGGGCCAAAGAGACCCAGTACTTC.

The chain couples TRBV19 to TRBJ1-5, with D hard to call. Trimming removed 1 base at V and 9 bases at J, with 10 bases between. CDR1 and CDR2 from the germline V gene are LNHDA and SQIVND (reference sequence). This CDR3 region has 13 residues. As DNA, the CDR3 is TGTGCCAGTAGTATAGGGCCAGGAGGGCCCCAGCATTTT. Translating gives CASSIGPGGPQHF.

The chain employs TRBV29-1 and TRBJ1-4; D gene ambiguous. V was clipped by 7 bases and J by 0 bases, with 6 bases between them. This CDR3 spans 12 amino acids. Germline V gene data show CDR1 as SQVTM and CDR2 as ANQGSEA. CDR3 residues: CSAGSTNEKLFF. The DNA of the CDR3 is TGCAGCGCGGGCTCAACTAATGAAAAACTGTTTTTT.

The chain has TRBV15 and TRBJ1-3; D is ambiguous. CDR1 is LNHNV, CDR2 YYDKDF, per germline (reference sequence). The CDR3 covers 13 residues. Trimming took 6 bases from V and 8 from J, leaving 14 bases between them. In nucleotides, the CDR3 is TGTGCCACCAGAACTGGGGTGTGGGACACCATATATTTT. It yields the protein CATRTGVWDTIYF.

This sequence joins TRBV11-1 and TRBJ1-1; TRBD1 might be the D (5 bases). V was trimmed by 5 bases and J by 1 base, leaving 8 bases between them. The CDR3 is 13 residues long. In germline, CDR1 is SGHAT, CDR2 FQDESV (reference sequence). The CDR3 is CASSDGTNTEAFF. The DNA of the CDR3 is TGTGCCAGCAGCGACGGGACGAACACTGAAGCTTTCTTT.

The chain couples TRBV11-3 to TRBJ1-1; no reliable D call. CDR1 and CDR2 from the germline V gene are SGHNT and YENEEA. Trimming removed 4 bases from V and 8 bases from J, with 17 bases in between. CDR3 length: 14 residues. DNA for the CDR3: TGTGCCAGCAGCTCCCGGGGTGCAGAATCGGAAGCTTTCTTT. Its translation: CASSSRGAESEAFF.

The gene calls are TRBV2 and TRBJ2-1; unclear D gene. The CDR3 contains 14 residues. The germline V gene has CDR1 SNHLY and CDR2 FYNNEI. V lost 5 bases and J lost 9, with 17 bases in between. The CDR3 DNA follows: TGTGCCAGCAGTTCTCCGGGCCACGCCGGTGAGCAGTTCTTC. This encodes CASSSPGHAGEQFF.

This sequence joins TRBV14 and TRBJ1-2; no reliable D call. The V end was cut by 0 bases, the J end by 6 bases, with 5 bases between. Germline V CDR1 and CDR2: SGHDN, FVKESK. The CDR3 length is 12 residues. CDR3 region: CASSQDGHGYTF. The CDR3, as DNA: TGTGCCAGCAGCCAAGATGGCCATGGCTACACCTTC.

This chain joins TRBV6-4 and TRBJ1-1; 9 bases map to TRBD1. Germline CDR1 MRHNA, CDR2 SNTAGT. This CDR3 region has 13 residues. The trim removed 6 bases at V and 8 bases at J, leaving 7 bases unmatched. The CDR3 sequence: CASSVGTGNEAFF. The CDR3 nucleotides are TGTGCCAGCAGCGTCGGGACAGGGAACGAAGCTTTCTTT.

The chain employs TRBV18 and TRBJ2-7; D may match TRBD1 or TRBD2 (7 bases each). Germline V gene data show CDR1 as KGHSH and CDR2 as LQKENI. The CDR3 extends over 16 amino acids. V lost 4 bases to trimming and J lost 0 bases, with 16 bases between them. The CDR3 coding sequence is TGTGCCAGCTCACGGGGAGGGGGCGTAAGCTCCTACGAGCAGTACTTC. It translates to CASSRGGGVSSYEQYF.

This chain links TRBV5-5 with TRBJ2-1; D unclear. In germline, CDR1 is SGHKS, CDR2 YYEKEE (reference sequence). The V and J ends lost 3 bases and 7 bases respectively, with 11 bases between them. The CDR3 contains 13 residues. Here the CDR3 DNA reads TGTGCCAGCAGCTCCTGGGGTGGGAATGAGCAGTTCTTC. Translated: CASSSWGGNEQFF.

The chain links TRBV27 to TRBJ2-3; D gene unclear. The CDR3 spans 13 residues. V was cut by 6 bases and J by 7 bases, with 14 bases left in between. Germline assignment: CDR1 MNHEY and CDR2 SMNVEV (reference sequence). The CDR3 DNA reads TGTGCCAGCAGCTTGACGGGTGTGAATACGCAGTATTTT. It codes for CASSLTGVNTQYF.

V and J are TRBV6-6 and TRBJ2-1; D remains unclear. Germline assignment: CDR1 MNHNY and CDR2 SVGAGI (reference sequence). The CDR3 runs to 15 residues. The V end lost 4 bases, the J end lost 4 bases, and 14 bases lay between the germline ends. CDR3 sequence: CASSSLELLYNEQFF. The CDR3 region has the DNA TGTGCCAGCAGTTCTCTGGAGCTATTATACAATGAGCAGTTCTTC.

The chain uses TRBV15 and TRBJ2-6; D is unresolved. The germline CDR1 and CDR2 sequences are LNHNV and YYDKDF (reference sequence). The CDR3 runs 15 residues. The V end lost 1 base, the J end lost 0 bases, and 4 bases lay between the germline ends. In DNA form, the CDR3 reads TGTGCCACCAGCAGAGGGGGCTCTGGGGCCAACGTCCTGACTTTC. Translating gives CATSRGGSGANVLTF.

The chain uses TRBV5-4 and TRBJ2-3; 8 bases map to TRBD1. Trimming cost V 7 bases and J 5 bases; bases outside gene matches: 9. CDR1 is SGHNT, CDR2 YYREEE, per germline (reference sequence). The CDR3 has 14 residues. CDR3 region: CASRKQGGGDTQYF. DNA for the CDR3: TGTGCCAGCCGAAAACAGGGGGGAGGAGATACGCAGTATTTT.

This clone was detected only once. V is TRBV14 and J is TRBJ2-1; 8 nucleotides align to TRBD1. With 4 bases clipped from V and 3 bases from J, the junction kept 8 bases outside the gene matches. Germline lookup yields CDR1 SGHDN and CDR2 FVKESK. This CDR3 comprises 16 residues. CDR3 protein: CASSPLRTGYYNEQFF. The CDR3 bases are TGTGCCAGCAGCCCCTTACGGACAGGGTACTACAATGAGCAGTTCTTC.

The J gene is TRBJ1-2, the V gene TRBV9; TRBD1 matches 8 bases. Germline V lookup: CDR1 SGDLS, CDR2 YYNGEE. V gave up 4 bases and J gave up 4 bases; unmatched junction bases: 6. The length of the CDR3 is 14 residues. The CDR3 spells CASSPRGQVYGYTF. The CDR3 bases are TGTGCCAGCAGCCCCAGGGGGCAGGTCTATGGCTACACCTTC.

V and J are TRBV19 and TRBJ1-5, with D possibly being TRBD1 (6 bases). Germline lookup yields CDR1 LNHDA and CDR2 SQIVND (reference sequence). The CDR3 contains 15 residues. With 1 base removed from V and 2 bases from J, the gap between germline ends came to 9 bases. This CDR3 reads CASSIGGGGNQPQHF. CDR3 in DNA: TGTGCCAGTAGTATAGGAGGGGGGGGCAATCAGCCCCAGCATTTT. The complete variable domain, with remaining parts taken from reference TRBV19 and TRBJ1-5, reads DGGITQSPKYLFRKEGQNVTLSCEQNLNHDAMYWYRQDPGQGLRLIYYSQIVNDFQKGDIAEGYSVSREKKESFPLTVTSAQKNPTAFYLCASSIGGGGNQPQHFGDGTRLSIL.

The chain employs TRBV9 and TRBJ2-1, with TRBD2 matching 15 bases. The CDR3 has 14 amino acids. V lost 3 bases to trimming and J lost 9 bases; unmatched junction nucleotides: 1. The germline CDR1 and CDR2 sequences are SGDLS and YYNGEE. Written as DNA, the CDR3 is TGTGCCAGCAGCGCGGGACTAGCGGGGGGTGAGCAGTTCTTC. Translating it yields CASSAGLAGGEQFF.